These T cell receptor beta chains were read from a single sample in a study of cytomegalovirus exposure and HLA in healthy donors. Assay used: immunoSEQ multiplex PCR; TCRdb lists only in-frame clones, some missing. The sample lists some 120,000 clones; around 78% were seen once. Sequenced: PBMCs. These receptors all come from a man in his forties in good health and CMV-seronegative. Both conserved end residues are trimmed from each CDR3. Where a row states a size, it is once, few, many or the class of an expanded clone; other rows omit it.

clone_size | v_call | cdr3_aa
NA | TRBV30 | AWSAFELPPNTEAF
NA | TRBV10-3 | AILGEIGETQY
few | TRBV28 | ASRGQGGSYEQY
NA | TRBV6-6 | ASKLAITEAF
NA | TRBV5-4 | ASSLGGTAGTQY
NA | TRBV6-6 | ASSYPFGTGANVLT
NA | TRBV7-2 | ASSEDRGDSQY
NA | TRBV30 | AWRGGYEQY
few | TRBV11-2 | ASSPQGNYGYT
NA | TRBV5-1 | ASSAGQGTGELF
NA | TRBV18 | ASSPAGREKLF
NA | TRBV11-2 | ASSSETRHKV
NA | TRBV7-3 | ASSRGGASDTQY
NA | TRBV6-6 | ASRPGSAGELF
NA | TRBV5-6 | ASSRAGGEQF
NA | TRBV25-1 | ASSDPGQGPQNIQY
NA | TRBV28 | ASSLKANSPLH
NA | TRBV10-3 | AINPTQGNTGELF
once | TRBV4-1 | ASSQGLSQPQH
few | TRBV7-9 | ASSLGARQY
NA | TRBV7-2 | ASSYNRGQETQY
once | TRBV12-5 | ASGLDPGRAYEQY
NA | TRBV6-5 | ASNKPGQRNTEAF
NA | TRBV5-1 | ASSSTGGIYNEQF
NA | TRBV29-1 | SVDGQGSEQY
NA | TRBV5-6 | ASSHRVPPYEQY
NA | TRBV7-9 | ASSLGSTGIFDGYT
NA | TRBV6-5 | ASSLGQRLNTEAF
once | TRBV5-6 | ASSLGGGGQY
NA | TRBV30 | AWSFTGSANSPLH
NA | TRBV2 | ARSSVGGGKNTEAF
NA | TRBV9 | ASSGDLGTGGAGELF
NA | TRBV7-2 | ASSLDVNANYGYT
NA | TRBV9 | ASSVGPLEGGEQY
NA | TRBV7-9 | ASSLVRGTSSYT
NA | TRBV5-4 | ASSPKSGGGSGELF
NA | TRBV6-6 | ASSTRSSGNTIY
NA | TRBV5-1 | ASSFGGGDEAF
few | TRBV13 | ASSSPIRDRGQETQY
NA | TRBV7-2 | ASSRSGGPLYEQY
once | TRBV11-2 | ASSLDRDRPSYEQY
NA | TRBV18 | ASSRTEKNIQY
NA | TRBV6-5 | ASSYGQVGSGNTIY
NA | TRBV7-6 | ASSPRGGGYGYT
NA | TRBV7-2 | ASSRDWGNTIY
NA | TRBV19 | ASFNWAGLDTGELF
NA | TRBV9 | ASSVQGGPNYGYT
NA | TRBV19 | ASSLGHEQY
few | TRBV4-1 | ASSHRQELYQPQH
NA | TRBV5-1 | ASSSSGTVNTEAF
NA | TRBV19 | ASSIQFYGYT
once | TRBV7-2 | ASSLVTGERNQPQH
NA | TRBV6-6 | ASSYSQGVGELF
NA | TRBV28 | ASSVPGQGGTSPLH
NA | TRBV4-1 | ASSQEAGAGSYEQY